The rows below give T cell receptor beta chains drawn from one sample of a study of OX40 agonist ivuxolimab in advanced cancers. The repertoire was sequenced with immunoSEQ multiplex PCR; TCRdb's copy has only in-frame clones and lacks some. This sample yields 70,000 or so clones, of which approximately 84% are seen a single time; about 17% belongs to the top ten. This material consisted of CD4+ or CD8+ T cells sorted from blood, taken in a trial of the OX40 agonist ivuxolimab. The source is an adult with an advanced solid tumor such as melanoma, head and neck, liver or kidney cancer. Each CDR3 is given with its conserved first and last residue. Fields, in order: V gene, D gene, CDR3 length, clone size, J gene, CDR3 protein, CDR3 DNA. D genes are given only for firm matches. Rows give clone size only sometimes, using once, few, many, or a class for an expanded clone.

v_call: TRBV5-4; d_call: -; cdr3_length: 13; clone_size: -; j_call: TRBJ1-6; cdr3_aa: CASSLSRTQPLHF; cdr3_nt: TGTGCCAGCAGCTTGTCGCGAACCCAACCCCTCCACTTT
v_call: TRBV28; d_call: TRBD1; cdr3_length: 17; clone_size: -; j_call: TRBJ2-3; cdr3_aa: CASRQTGDSASTDTQYF; cdr3_nt: TGTGCCAGCAGGCAAACAGGGGATAGTGCTAGCACAGATACGCAGTATTTT
v_call: TRBV5-1; d_call: -; cdr3_length: 15; clone_size: -; j_call: TRBJ1-2; cdr3_aa: CASSLALAGNYGYTF; cdr3_nt: TGCGCCAGCAGCTTGGCCCTCGCAGGGAACTATGGCTACACCTTC
v_call: TRBV7-2; d_call: -; cdr3_length: 14; clone_size: -; j_call: TRBJ2-7; cdr3_aa: CASSTRLVLYEQYF; cdr3_nt: TGTGCCAGCAGCACCCGACTAGTTTTGTACGAGCAGTACTTC
v_call: TRBV5-1; d_call: TRBD2; cdr3_length: 19; clone_size: -; j_call: TRBJ2-5; cdr3_aa: CASSWPAAGAGVGQETQYF; cdr3_nt: TGCGCCAGCAGCTGGCCGGCAGCTGGAGCGGGAGTGGGTCAAGAGACCCAGTACTTC
v_call: TRBV12-5; d_call: -; cdr3_length: 13; clone_size: -; j_call: TRBJ2-1; cdr3_aa: CASGLDRNNEQFF; cdr3_nt: TGTGCTAGTGGCCTCGACAGAAACAATGAGCAGTTCTTC
v_call: TRBV27; d_call: TRBD1; cdr3_length: 14; clone_size: -; j_call: TRBJ2-7; cdr3_aa: CASSRGTGRYEQYF; cdr3_nt: TGTGCCAGCAGTCGCGGGACAGGGCGCTACGAGCAGTACTTC
v_call: TRBV5-6; d_call: -; cdr3_length: 14; clone_size: -; j_call: TRBJ2-3; cdr3_aa: CASSWGARTDTQYF; cdr3_nt: TGTGCCAGCAGTTGGGGGGCCCGGACAGATACGCAGTATTTT
v_call: TRBV19; d_call: -; cdr3_length: 15; clone_size: once; j_call: TRBJ1-5; cdr3_aa: CASSEDRADHQPQHF; cdr3_nt: TGTGCCAGTAGTGAGGACAGAGCCGATCATCAGCCCCAGCATTTT
v_call: TRBV11-2; d_call: -; cdr3_length: 14; clone_size: -; j_call: TRBJ2-2; cdr3_aa: CASSLRSGSGELFF; cdr3_nt: TGTGCCAGCAGCTTACGATCAGGGAGCGGGGAGCTGTTTTTT
v_call: TRBV2; d_call: -; cdr3_length: 13; clone_size: -; j_call: TRBJ1-3; cdr3_aa: CASSQDSGNTIYF; cdr3_nt: TGTGCCAGCAGTCAAGACTCTGGAAACACCATATATTTT
v_call: TRBV11-2; d_call: -; cdr3_length: 14; clone_size: -; j_call: TRBJ2-3; cdr3_aa: CASSLGLGVDTQYF; cdr3_nt: TGTGCCAGCAGCTTAGGACTAGGGGTAGATACGCAGTATTTT
v_call: TRBV7-6; d_call: TRBD1; cdr3_length: 13; clone_size: -; j_call: TRBJ1-2; cdr3_aa: CASSQGQGYGYTF; cdr3_nt: TGTGCCAGCAGCCAGGGACAGGGGTATGGCTACACCTTC
v_call: TRBV6-5; d_call: TRBD1; cdr3_length: 15; clone_size: -; j_call: TRBJ2-4; cdr3_aa: CASSYRPGTEDIQYF; cdr3_nt: TGTGCCAGCAGCTATCGGCCGGGGACAGAGGACATTCAGTACTTC
v_call: TRBV11-2; d_call: TRBD2; cdr3_length: 15; clone_size: -; j_call: TRBJ2-1; cdr3_aa: CASSLENIAGAEQFF; cdr3_nt: TGTGCCAGCAGCTTAGAAAACATAGCGGGAGCTGAGCAGTTCTTC
v_call: TRBV5-1; d_call: -; cdr3_length: 17; clone_size: -; j_call: TRBJ1-4; cdr3_aa: CASSLGAGGATNEKLFF; cdr3_nt: TGCGCCAGCAGCTTGGGGGCAGGTGGGGCAACTAATGAAAAACTGTTTTTT
v_call: TRBV5-4; d_call: TRBD2; cdr3_length: 18; clone_size: -; j_call: TRBJ2-3; cdr3_aa: CASSLGLAGVQSTDTQYF; cdr3_nt: TGTGCCAGCAGCTTGGGGCTAGCGGGGGTTCAGAGCACAGATACGCAGTATTTT
v_call: TRBV19; d_call: TRBD2; cdr3_length: 14; clone_size: -; j_call: TRBJ2-1; cdr3_aa: CASLLTGGSHEQFF; cdr3_nt: TGTGCCAGCCTCCTGACTGGCGGGAGTCATGAGCAGTTCTTC
v_call: TRBV11-3; d_call: -; cdr3_length: 16; clone_size: -; j_call: TRBJ2-1; cdr3_aa: CASSEGGGSLGNEQFF; cdr3_nt: TGTGCCAGCAGTGAAGGGGGCGGGAGTTTGGGCAATGAGCAGTTCTTC
v_call: TRBV7-9; d_call: TRBD2; cdr3_length: 18; clone_size: -; j_call: TRBJ2-5; cdr3_aa: CASSPSGLAGALQETQYF; cdr3_nt: TGTGCCAGCAGCCCCTCGGGACTAGCGGGAGCGCTCCAAGAGACCCAGTACTTC
v_call: TRBV28; d_call: -; cdr3_length: 17; clone_size: -; j_call: TRBJ2-6; cdr3_aa: CASSFYSPYSGANVLTF; cdr3_nt: TGTGCCAGCAGTTTTTACAGCCCGTACTCTGGGGCCAACGTCCTGACTTTC
v_call: TRBV6-5; d_call: -; cdr3_length: 16; clone_size: -; j_call: TRBJ1-3; cdr3_aa: CASSSGTPYSGNTIYF; cdr3_nt: TGTGCCAGCAGTTCCGGGACACCTTACTCTGGAAACACCATATATTTT
v_call: TRBV7-2; d_call: TRBD2; cdr3_length: 14; clone_size: -; j_call: TRBJ2-7; cdr3_aa: CASSQGLAGGEQYF; cdr3_nt: TGTGCCAGCAGCCAGGGACTAGCGGGAGGCGAGCAGTACTTC
v_call: TRBV6-1; d_call: TRBD1; cdr3_length: 14; clone_size: -; j_call: TRBJ1-4; cdr3_aa: CASHRTGGYEKLFF; cdr3_nt: TGTGCCAGCCACCGGACAGGGGGCTATGAAAAACTGTTTTTT
v_call: TRBV18; d_call: TRBD2; cdr3_length: 15; clone_size: -; j_call: TRBJ2-7; cdr3_aa: CASSSRTSGSFEQYF; cdr3_nt: TGTGCCAGCTCGTCTAGGACTAGCGGGAGTTTCGAGCAGTACTTC
v_call: TRBV6-1; d_call: TRBD2; cdr3_length: 13; clone_size: once; j_call: TRBJ2-1; cdr3_aa: CASRPTSGRSEFF; cdr3_nt: TGTGCCAGCAGACCCACTAGCGGGAGATCCGAGTTCTTC
v_call: TRBV7-9; d_call: -; cdr3_length: 15; clone_size: -; j_call: TRBJ2-7; cdr3_aa: CASSFRCGEPYEQYF; cdr3_nt: TGTGCCAGCAGCTTTAGGTGTGGGGAACCCTACGAGCAGTACTTC
v_call: TRBV5-1; d_call: TRBD2; cdr3_length: 16; clone_size: -; j_call: TRBJ2-3; cdr3_aa: CASSLAPSGITDTQYF; cdr3_nt: TGCGCCAGCAGCTTGGCCCCTAGCGGGATCACAGATACGCAGTATTTT
v_call: TRBV6-6; d_call: TRBD2; cdr3_length: 15; clone_size: -; j_call: TRBJ2-1; cdr3_aa: CASRPGTTNYNEQFF; cdr3_nt: TGTGCCAGCAGGCCCGGGACTACAAACTACAATGAGCAGTTCTTC
v_call: TRBV5-1; d_call: -; cdr3_length: 16; clone_size: -; j_call: TRBJ2-2; cdr3_aa: CASSLEPGANTGELFF; cdr3_nt: TGCGCCAGCAGCTTGGAACCGGGAGCGAACACCGGGGAGCTGTTTTTT
v_call: TRBV11-2; d_call: -; cdr3_length: 15; clone_size: -; j_call: TRBJ2-3; cdr3_aa: CASSLTGISADTQYF; cdr3_nt: TGTGCCAGCAGCTTAACAGGGATTAGCGCAGATACGCAGTATTTT
v_call: TRBV7-9; d_call: -; cdr3_length: 16; clone_size: -; j_call: TRBJ2-2; cdr3_aa: CASSLLGGVNTGELFF; cdr3_nt: TGTGCCAGCAGCTTACTAGGCGGGGTTAACACCGGGGAGCTGTTTTTT
v_call: TRBV6-1; d_call: TRBD2; cdr3_length: 14; clone_size: -; j_call: TRBJ2-7; cdr3_aa: CASSKGTSGYEQYF; cdr3_nt: TGTGCCAGCAGTAAAGGGACTAGCGGCTACGAGCAGTACTTC
v_call: TRBV5-1; d_call: TRBD1; cdr3_length: 14; clone_size: -; j_call: TRBJ1-1; cdr3_aa: CASSPDRADTEAFF; cdr3_nt: TGCGCCAGCAGCCCGGACAGGGCGGACACTGAAGCTTTCTTT
v_call: TRBV5-1; d_call: -; cdr3_length: 14; clone_size: -; j_call: TRBJ2-7; cdr3_aa: CASSFGPSSYEQYF; cdr3_nt: TGCGCCAGCAGCTTTGGTCCTAGCTCCTACGAGCAGTACTTC
v_call: TRBV21-1; d_call: -; cdr3_length: 18; clone_size: once; j_call: TRBJ1-2; cdr3_aa: CASSPRLKTGKQDNGYTF; cdr3_nt: TGTGCCAGCAGCCCTCGCCTAAAAACAGGGAAACAGGACAATGGCTACACCTTC
v_call: TRBV15; d_call: -; cdr3_length: 14; clone_size: -; j_call: TRBJ1-5; cdr3_aa: CATSRGEREAPQHF; cdr3_nt: TGTGCCACCAGCAGAGGGGAACGGGAGGCGCCCCAGCATTTT
v_call: TRBV6-5; d_call: TRBD2; cdr3_length: 15; clone_size: -; j_call: TRBJ2-7; cdr3_aa: CASSPPLAGVYEQYF; cdr3_nt: TGTGCCAGCAGCCCTCCCCTAGCGGGGGTCTACGAGCAGTACTTC
v_call: TRBV5-4; d_call: -; cdr3_length: 13; clone_size: -; j_call: TRBJ2-7; cdr3_aa: CASSLVSSYEQYF; cdr3_nt: TGTGCCAGCAGCTTGGTTTCCAGCTACGAGCAGTACTTC
v_call: TRBV18; d_call: TRBD1; cdr3_length: 16; clone_size: -; j_call: TRBJ2-5; cdr3_aa: CASSIGTGLNQETQYF; cdr3_nt: TGTGCCAGCTCTATCGGGACAGGGCTAAACCAAGAGACCCAGTACTTC
v_call: TRBV29-1; d_call: -; cdr3_length: 16; clone_size: -; j_call: TRBJ2-3; cdr3_aa: CSVDGGAWPLTDTQYF; cdr3_nt: TGCAGCGTTGATGGCGGGGCCTGGCCCCTCACAGATACGCAGTATTTT
v_call: TRBV15; d_call: -; cdr3_length: 16; clone_size: -; j_call: TRBJ2-7; cdr3_aa: CATSRDFGTSLGEQYF; cdr3_nt: TGTGCCACCAGCAGAGATTTTGGGACGAGCTTGGGGGAGCAGTACTTC
v_call: TRBV18; d_call: -; cdr3_length: 13; clone_size: -; j_call: TRBJ1-5; cdr3_aa: CASSLEHNQPQHF; cdr3_nt: TGTGCCAGCTCACTAGAGCACAATCAGCCCCAGCATTTT
v_call: TRBV4-2; d_call: -; cdr3_length: 14; clone_size: few; j_call: TRBJ1-2; cdr3_aa: CASSQDGRNYGYTF; cdr3_nt: TGTGCCAGCAGCCAAGATGGCAGGAACTATGGCTACACCTTC
v_call: TRBV5-6; d_call: -; cdr3_length: 12; clone_size: -; j_call: TRBJ1-1; cdr3_aa: CASSLVGGGAFF; cdr3_nt: TGTGCCAGCAGCTTGGTTGGAGGAGGAGCTTTCTTT
v_call: TRBV7-2; d_call: -; cdr3_length: 16; clone_size: once; j_call: TRBJ2-1; cdr3_aa: CASSSPPGTRNNEQFF; cdr3_nt: TGTGCCAGCAGCTCACCACCAGGGACGCGGAACAATGAGCAGTTCTTC
v_call: TRBV4-1; d_call: TRBD2; cdr3_length: 16; clone_size: -; j_call: TRBJ2-1; cdr3_aa: CASSHQTSGVNNEQFF; cdr3_nt: TGCGCCAGCAGCCACCAGACTAGCGGGGTTAACAATGAGCAGTTCTTC
v_call: TRBV19; d_call: TRBD1; cdr3_length: 14; clone_size: -; j_call: TRBJ2-5; cdr3_aa: CASRRTGGHETQYF; cdr3_nt: TGTGCCAGTAGGCGGACAGGGGGCCATGAGACCCAGTACTTC
v_call: TRBV6-5; d_call: TRBD1; cdr3_length: 12; clone_size: -; j_call: TRBJ1-2; cdr3_aa: CASRGGGAGYTF; cdr3_nt: TGTGCCAGCAGAGGAGGGGGCGCTGGCTACACCTTC
v_call: TRBV5-4; d_call: TRBD2; cdr3_length: 17; clone_size: -; j_call: TRBJ2-7; cdr3_aa: CASSFGLAGGLGYEQYF; cdr3_nt: TGTGCCAGCAGCTTTGGACTAGCGGGAGGGCTTGGCTACGAGCAGTACTTC
v_call: TRBV6-6; d_call: -; cdr3_length: 14; clone_size: -; j_call: TRBJ1-2; cdr3_aa: CASTPRTVGYGYTF; cdr3_nt: TGTGCCAGCACCCCCAGGACAGTAGGCTATGGCTACACCTTC
v_call: TRBV2; d_call: TRBD2; cdr3_length: 14; clone_size: -; j_call: TRBJ2-7; cdr3_aa: CASSFTGGPVEQYF; cdr3_nt: TGTGCCAGCAGTTTCACGGGAGGGCCTGTCGAGCAGTACTTC
v_call: TRBV21-1; d_call: -; cdr3_length: 15; clone_size: -; j_call: TRBJ1-5; cdr3_aa: CASSKMGGTNQPQHF; cdr3_nt: TGTGCCAGCAGCAAAATGGGCGGAACCAATCAGCCCCAGCATTTT
v_call: TRBV29-1; d_call: TRBD2; cdr3_length: 13; clone_size: -; j_call: TRBJ2-5; cdr3_aa: CSSRGEGQETQYF; cdr3_nt: TGCAGCTCTCGGGGGGAGGGGCAAGAGACCCAGTACTTC
v_call: TRBV6-5; d_call: -; cdr3_length: 14; clone_size: -; j_call: TRBJ2-7; cdr3_aa: CASRATRLSYEQYF; cdr3_nt: TGTGCCAGCAGGGCGACTCGCCTTTCCTACGAGCAGTACTTC